The 2 T cell receptor beta chains in this list originate from one sample, sequenced in a study of T cell changes during pregnancy in multiple sclerosis. Sequenced by immunoSEQ multiplex PCR; TCRdb stores in-frame clones only, minus some. The sample carries around 110,000 clones, about 90% recorded once. Sequencing used peripheral blood, obtained before pregnancy. Source of these receptors: a female donor with multiple sclerosis, enrolled in a pregnancy study.

This clone appeared a single time. The chain couples TRBV27 to TRBJ1-5, with 8 bases fitting TRBD1. This CDR3 region has 14 residues. CDR1 is MNHEY, CDR2 SMNVEV, per germline (reference sequence). With 6 bases clipped from V and 2 bases from J, the junction kept 3 bases outside the gene matches. CDR3 sequence reads: CASSQTGGNQPQHF. CDR3 DNA: TGTGCCAGCAGCCAGACAGGGGGCAATCAGCCCCAGCATTTT.

The chain carries TRBV2 and TRBJ2-7; 8 bases line up with TRBD1. CDR3 length equals 17 residues. CDR1 is SNHLY and CDR2 is FYNNEI in the germline V gene. The junction had 15 bases not matched to a gene; V was cut back by 2 bases and J by 6 bases. The CDR3 sequence is CASSETRPGQGTSEQYF. CDR3 sequence (DNA): TGTGCCAGCAGTGAAACTAGGCCCGGACAGGGTACGAGCGAGCAGTACTTC. Together with reference TRBV2 and TRBJ2-7, the CDR3 gives the full variable domain: EPEVTQTPSHQVTQMGQEVILRCVPISNHLYFYWYRQILGQKVEFLVSFYNNEISEKSEIFDDQFSVERPDGSNFTLKIRSTKLEDSAMYFCASSETRPGQGTSEQYFGPGTRLTVT.